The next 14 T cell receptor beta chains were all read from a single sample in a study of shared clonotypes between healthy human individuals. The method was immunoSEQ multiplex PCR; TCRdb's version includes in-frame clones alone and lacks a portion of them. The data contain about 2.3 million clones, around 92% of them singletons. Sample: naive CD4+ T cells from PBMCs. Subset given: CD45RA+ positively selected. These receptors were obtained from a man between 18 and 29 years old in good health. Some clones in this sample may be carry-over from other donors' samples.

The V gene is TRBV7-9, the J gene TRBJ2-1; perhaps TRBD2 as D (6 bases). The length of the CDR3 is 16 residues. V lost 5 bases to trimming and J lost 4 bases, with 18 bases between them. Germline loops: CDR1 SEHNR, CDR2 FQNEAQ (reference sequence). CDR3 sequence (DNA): TGTGCCAGCAGCCGGACTGCACTAGCTTCATACAATGAGCAGTTCTTC. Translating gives CASSRTALASYNEQFF. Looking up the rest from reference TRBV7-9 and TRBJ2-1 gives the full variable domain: DTGVSQNPRHKITKRGQNVTFRCDPISEHNRLYWYRQTLGQGPEFLTYFQNEAQLEKSRLLSDRFSAERPKGSFSTLEIQRTEQGDSAMYLCASSRTALASYNEQFFGPGTRLTVL.

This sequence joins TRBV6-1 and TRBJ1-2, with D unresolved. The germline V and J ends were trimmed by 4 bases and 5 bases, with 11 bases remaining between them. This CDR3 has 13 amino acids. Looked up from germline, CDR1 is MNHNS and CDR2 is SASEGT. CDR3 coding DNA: TGTGCCAGCAGTGTCCGGCAGCAATATGGCTACACCTTC. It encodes CASSVRQQYGYTF.

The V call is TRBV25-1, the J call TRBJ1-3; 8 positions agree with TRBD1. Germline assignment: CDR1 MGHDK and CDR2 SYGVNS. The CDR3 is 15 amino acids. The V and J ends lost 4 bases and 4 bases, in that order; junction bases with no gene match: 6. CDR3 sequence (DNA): TGTGCCAGCAGTGCCGGACAGGGATCCGGAAACACCATATATTTT. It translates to CASSAGQGSGNTIYF. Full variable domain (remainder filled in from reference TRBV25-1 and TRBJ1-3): EADIYQTPRYLVIGTGKKITLECSQTMGHDKMYWYQQDPGMELHLIHYSYGVNSTEKGDLSSESTVSRIRTEHFPLTLESARPSHTSQYLCASSAGQGSGNTIYFGEGSWLTVV.

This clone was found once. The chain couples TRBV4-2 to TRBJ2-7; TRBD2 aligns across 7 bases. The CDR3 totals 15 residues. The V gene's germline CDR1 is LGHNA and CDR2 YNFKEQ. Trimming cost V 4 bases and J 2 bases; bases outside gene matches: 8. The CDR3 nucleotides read TGTGCCAGCAGCCCGGGGACTACCGGCCCCTACGAGCAGTACTTC. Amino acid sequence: CASSPGTTGPYEQYF.

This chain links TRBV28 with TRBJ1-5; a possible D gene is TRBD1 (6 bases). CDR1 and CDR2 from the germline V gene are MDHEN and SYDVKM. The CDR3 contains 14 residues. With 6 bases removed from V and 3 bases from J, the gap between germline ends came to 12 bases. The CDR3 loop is CASSPQGYNQPQHF. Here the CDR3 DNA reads TGTGCCAGCAGCCCACAGGGCTACAATCAGCCCCAGCATTTT. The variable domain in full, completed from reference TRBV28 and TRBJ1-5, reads DVKVTQSSRYLVKRTGEKVFLECVQDMDHENMFWYRQDPGLGLRLIYFSYDVKMKEKGDIPEGYSVSREKKERFSLILESASTNQTSMYLCASSPQGYNQPQHFGDGTRLSIL.

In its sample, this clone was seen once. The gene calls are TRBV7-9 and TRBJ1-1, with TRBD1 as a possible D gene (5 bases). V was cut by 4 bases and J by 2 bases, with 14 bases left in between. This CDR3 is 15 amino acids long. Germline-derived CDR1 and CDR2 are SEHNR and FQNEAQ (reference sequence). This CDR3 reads CASSWRQGINTEAFF. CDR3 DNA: TGTGCCAGCAGCTGGAGGCAGGGAATTAACACTGAAGCTTTCTTT.

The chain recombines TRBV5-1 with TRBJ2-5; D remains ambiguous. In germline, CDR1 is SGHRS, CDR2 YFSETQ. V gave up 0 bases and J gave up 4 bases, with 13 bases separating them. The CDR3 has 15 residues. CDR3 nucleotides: TGCGCCAGCAGCTTGGACCCCCGGATACGAGAGACCCAGTACTTC. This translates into CASSLDPRIRETQYF.

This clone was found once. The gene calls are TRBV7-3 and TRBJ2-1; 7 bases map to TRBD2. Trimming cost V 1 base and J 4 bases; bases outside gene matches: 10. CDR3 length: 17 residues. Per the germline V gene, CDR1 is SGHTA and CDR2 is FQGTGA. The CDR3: CASSLNPISGGYNEQFF. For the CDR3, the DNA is TGTGCCAGCAGCTTAAACCCTATTTCGGGAGGTTACAATGAGCAGTTCTTC.

In DNA, the CDR3 is TGTGCCAGCAGTTTATGGGGACGAGGAAACACCATATATTTT. Translated: CASSLWGRGNTIYF. The chain couples TRBV28 to TRBJ1-3, with TRBD1 as a possible D gene (5 bases). The CDR3 totals 14 residues. V was shortened by 0 bases and J by 4 bases, with 7 bases between the two germline ends. The germline V gene has CDR1 MDHEN and CDR2 SYDVKM.

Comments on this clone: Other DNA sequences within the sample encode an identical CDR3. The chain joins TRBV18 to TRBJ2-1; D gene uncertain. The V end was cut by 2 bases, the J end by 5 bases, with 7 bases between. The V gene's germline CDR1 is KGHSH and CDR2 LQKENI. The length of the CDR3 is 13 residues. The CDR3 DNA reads TGTGCCAGCTCACCAAGGCAGGACAATGAGCAGTTCTTC. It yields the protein CASSPRQDNEQFF.

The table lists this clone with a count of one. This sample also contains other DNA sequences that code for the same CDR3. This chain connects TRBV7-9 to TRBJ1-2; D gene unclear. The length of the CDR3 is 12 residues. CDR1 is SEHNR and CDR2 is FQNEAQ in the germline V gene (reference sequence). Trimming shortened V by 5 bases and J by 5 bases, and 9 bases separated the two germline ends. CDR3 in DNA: TGTGCCAGCAGCAGTGGTAGTTATGGCTACACCTTC. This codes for CASSSGSYGYTF. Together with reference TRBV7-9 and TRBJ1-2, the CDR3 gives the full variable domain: DTGVSQNPRHKITKRGQNVTFRCDPISEHNRLYWYRQTLGQGPEFLTYFQNEAQLEKSRLLSDRFSAERPKGSFSTLEIQRTEQGDSAMYLCASSSGSYGYTFGSGTRLTVV.

The CDR3 is CASSATGRLYEQYF. The CDR3 coding sequence is TGTGCCAGCAGCGCGACAGGGAGGCTCTACGAGCAGTACTTC. This rearrangement joins TRBV5-4 to TRBJ2-7, with D possibly TRBD1 on 7 matching bases. Looked up from germline, CDR1 is SGHNT and CDR2 is YYREEE (reference sequence). This CDR3 is built from 14 residues. V gave up 4 bases and J gave up 3 bases, with 14 bases separating them.

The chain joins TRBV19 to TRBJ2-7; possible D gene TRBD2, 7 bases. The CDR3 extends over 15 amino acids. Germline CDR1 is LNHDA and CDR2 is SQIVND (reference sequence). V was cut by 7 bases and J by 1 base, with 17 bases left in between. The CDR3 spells CASTTGGGESYEQYF. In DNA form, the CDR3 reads TGTGCCAGTACCACAGGCGGGGGCGAGTCCTACGAGCAGTACTTC. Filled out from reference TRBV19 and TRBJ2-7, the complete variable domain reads DGGITQSPKYLFRKEGQNVTLSCEQNLNHDAMYWYRQDPGQGLRLIYYSQIVNDFQKGDIAEGYSVSREKKESFPLTVTSAQKNPTAFYLCASTTGGGESYEQYFGPGTRLTVT.

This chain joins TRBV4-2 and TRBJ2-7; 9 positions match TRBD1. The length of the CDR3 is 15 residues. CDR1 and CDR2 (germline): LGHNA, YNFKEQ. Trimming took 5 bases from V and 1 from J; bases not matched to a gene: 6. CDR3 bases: TGTGCCAGCAGCGGACAGGGGAAGAAGTCCTACGAGCAGTACTTC. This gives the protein CASSGQGKKSYEQYF.